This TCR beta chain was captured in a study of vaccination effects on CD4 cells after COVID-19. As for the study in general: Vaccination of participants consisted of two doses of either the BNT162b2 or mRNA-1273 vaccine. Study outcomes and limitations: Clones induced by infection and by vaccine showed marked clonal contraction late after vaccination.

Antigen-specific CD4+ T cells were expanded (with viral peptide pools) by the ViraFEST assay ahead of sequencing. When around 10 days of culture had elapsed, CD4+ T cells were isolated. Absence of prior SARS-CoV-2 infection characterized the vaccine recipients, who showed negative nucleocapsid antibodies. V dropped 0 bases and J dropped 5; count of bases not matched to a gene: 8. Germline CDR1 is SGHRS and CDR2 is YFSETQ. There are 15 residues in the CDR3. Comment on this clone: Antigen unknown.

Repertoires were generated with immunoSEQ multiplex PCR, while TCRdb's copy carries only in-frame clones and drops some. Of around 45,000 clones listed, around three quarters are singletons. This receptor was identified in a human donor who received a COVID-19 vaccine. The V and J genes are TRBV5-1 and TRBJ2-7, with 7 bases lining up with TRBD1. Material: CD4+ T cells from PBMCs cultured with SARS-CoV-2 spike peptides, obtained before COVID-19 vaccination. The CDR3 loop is CASSLEGANFDEQYV. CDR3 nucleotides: TGCGCCAGCAGCTTGGAGGGGGCTAATTTCGACGAGCAGTACGTC.